This T cell receptor beta chain was obtained from a study of human T cells and chemical hapten exposure. Study results and caveats: There was alopecia in the donors, so their immune response may differ from that of healthy people. Following DPC sensitization, TCRs present above 1 in 1000 frequency showed no change. As patch test score rose, PT1 expanded TCR counts tended to rise as well.

The time point here: patch test 3, about 24 weeks after DPC sensitization. Treatment reported: therapeutic diphenylcyclopropenone sensitization with weekly scalp DPC. Blood, whole and unfractionated, served as the source for total RNA extraction. TCRdb reprocessed the RACE reads via MiXCR and lists one record per CDR3 protein. The sample consists of about 120,000 distinct CDR3 sequences, about 11% of them appearing once. A note on this clonotype: Its antigen is not known.

The CDR3 totals 17 residues. V lost 4 bases to trimming and J lost 0 bases, with 14 bases between them. Per germline, CDR1 SGHRS and CDR2 YFSETQ. Sequenced here: whole blood, sampled in connection with sensitization to the hapten diphenylcyclopropenone (DPC). This chain uses TRBV5-1 with TRBJ2-6; D gene uncertain. This receptor was obtained from a woman in her forties or fifties with alopecia areata. Some clones in this sample may be carry-over from other donors' samples. This CDR3 is CASSPPGLSSGANVLTF. In DNA, the CDR3 is TGCGCCAGCAGCCCTCCGGGCCTCAGCTCTGGGGCCAACGTCCTGACTTTC.